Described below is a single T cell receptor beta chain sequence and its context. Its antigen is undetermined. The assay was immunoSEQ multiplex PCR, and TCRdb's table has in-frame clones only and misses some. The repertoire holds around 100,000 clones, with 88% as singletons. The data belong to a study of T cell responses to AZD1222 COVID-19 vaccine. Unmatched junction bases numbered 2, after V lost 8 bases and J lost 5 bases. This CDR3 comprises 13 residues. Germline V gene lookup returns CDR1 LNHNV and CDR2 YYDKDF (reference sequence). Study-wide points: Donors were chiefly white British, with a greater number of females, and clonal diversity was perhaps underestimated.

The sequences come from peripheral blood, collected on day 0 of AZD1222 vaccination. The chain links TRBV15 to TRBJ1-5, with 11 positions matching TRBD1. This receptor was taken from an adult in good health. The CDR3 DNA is TGTGCCACCGGGGACAGGGGGGATCAGCCCCAGCATTTT. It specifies CATGDRGDQPQHF.